This is a list of T cell receptor beta chains from one sample in a study of T cells in localized non-small cell lung cancer. The data were produced by immunoSEQ multiplex PCR, yet TCRdb's version contains in-frame clones alone and is incomplete. Of some 26,000 clones listed, 85% to 90% are singletons. The sequences come from peripheral blood, collected before any cancer treatment. Receptors originate from a woman between 18 and 50 years old with stage I lung adenocarcinoma. Both conserved end residues are part of each CDR3. Fields, in order: V gene, J gene, clone size, D gene, CDR3 DNA, CDR3 protein. D genes are given only for firm matches. Size tells how often a clone was seen (once, few, many) or the class of an expanded clone, and some rows leave it out.

TRBV7-9	TRBJ1-4	NA	NA	TGTGCCAGCAGCTTTGGCAGGGGATCTAATGAAAAACTGTTTTTT	CASSFGRGSNEKLFF
TRBV30	TRBJ1-5	NA	NA	TGTGCCTGGAGTTCGGCAGGGATTGGTAATCAGCCCCAGCATTTT	CAWSSAGIGNQPQHF
TRBV6-5	TRBJ1-2	few	NA	TGTGCCAGCAGTTACGAGAGAGGTGGCTACACCTTC	CASSYERGGYTF
TRBV30	TRBJ1-1	NA	NA	TGTGCCTGGAGTGTACGCGGGAACACTGAAGCTTTCTTT	CAWSVRGNTEAFF
TRBV18	TRBJ1-4	once	NA	TGTGCCAGCTCACCACGGGAAGCAACTAATGAAAAACTGTTTTTT	CASSPREATNEKLFF
TRBV10-2	TRBJ2-6	NA	NA	TGCGCCAGCAGTGACGGACTCGCTGGGGCCAACGTCCTGACTTTC	CASSDGLAGANVLTF
TRBV9	TRBJ2-7	NA	NA	TGTGCCAGCAGCGTAGACAGCTACGAGCAGTACTTC	CASSVDSYEQYF
TRBV7-3	TRBJ2-6	NA	NA	TGTGCCAGCAGCTTAGGGGCCGCAGCCTCTGGGGCCAACGTCCTGACTTTC	CASSLGAAASGANVLTF
TRBV10-3	TRBJ1-1	NA	NA	TGTGCCATCAGTGAGGAAGGGATGAACACTGAAGCTTTCTTT	CAISEEGMNTEAFF
TRBV2	TRBJ2-1	NA	NA	TGTGCCAGCAGTGAACAGGGATACAATGAGCAGTTCTTC	CASSEQGYNEQFF
TRBV10-3	TRBJ1-1	few	NA	TGTGCCATCAGTGAGGTCGGGGCGGCGGACACTGAAGCTTTCTTT	CAISEVGAADTEAFF
TRBV30	TRBJ1-1	NA	TRBD1	TGTGCCTGGAGTGTAGGGGGCAGTGGTGAAGCTTTCTTT	CAWSVGGSGEAFF
TRBV9	TRBJ2-6	NA	NA	TGTGCCAGCAGCGCTAGACAGGTGCCTTACTCTGGGGCCAACGTCCTGACTTTC	CASSARQVPYSGANVLTF
TRBV2	TRBJ1-1	NA	NA	TGTGCCAGCAGACCTAGGAACACTGAAGCTTTCTTT	CASRPRNTEAFF
TRBV7-9	TRBJ1-4	NA	NA	TGTGCCAGCTCGATGGGTCAGTCCGGGGATAGAGAAAAACTGTTTTTT	CASSMGQSGDREKLFF
TRBV10-2	TRBJ1-3	NA	TRBD1	TGCGCCAGCAGTGAGTCTTTCTTGGACAGGCTCAATTCCTACTCTGGAAACACCATATATTTT	CASSESFLDRLNSYSGNTIYF
TRBV30	TRBJ2-5	NA	NA	TGTGCCTGGAGTATCGGGGGGCTGGAGACCCAGTACTTC	CAWSIGGLETQYF
TRBV5-1	TRBJ1-3	NA	NA	TGCGCCAGCAGCTTCGTTGGGGTCGGGAACACCATATATTTT	CASSFVGVGNTIYF
TRBV5-1	TRBJ2-7	once	TRBD1	TGCGCCAGCAGTGGGACAGGGGTTCACGAGCAGTACTTC	CASSGTGVHEQYF
TRBV29-1	TRBJ1-1	once	NA	TGCAGCGTTGACAGGGAATCAAGGACTGAAGCTTTCTTT	CSVDRESRTEAFF
TRBV30	TRBJ2-2	NA	NA	TGTGCCCTGATCAGGCGGCCACAGAGGGACACCGGGGAGCTGTTTTTT	CALIRRPQRDTGELFF
TRBV18	TRBJ2-2	NA	TRBD2	TGTGCCAGCTCACCGACTAGCGGGCCCGGGGAGCTGTTTTTT	CASSPTSGPGELFF
TRBV15	TRBJ2-7	NA	TRBD1	TGTGCCACCAGCAGAGATCACGAGACAGGGTCCTACGAGCAGTACTTC	CATSRDHETGSYEQYF
TRBV7-8	TRBJ2-2	NA	TRBD1	TGTGCCAGCAGCTTCATGCGGTGGGGGACAGGGAAGGCCGGGGAGCTGTTTTTT	CASSFMRWGTGKAGELFF
TRBV6-5	TRBJ1-4	once	NA	TGTGCCAGCACGGGACGTAATGAAAAACTGTTTTTT	CASTGRNEKLFF
TRBV5-1	TRBJ2-2	NA	TRBD2	TGCGCCAGCAGCCCAGGACTAGCGGGCGGGGAGCTGTTTTTT	CASSPGLAGGELFF
TRBV2	TRBJ1-5	NA	TRBD1	TGTGCCAGCACCGCGACAGGGCTCAATCAGCCCCAGCATTTT	CASTATGLNQPQHF
TRBV5-8	TRBJ1-3	NA	NA	TGTGCCAGCAGGCCGGGACATTCGATATATTTT	CASRPGHSIYF